This TCR beta chain originates from a study of cytomegalovirus exposure and HLA in healthy donors. Trimming at V came to 9 bases and at J to 3 bases, leaving 11 bases not matched to a gene. The germline V gene encodes CDR1 SGHTA and CDR2 FQGTGA. The CDR3 totals 14 residues. The primer mix had 60 Vbeta and 13 Jbeta primers. Method: immunoSEQ multiplex PCR; TCRdb's copy keeps in-frame clones and lacks some. Of 140,000 to 150,000 clones listed, around 10% were seen once; the top ten hold around 1.9%. General observations from the study: The authors later found most CMV-associated TCR beta chains appeared HLA-restricted. A later analysis appeared to link common viral pathogens to several of the most significant clusters. Confirmation in vitro established that a few CMV-associated chains were specific for CMV antigens.

A note on this clone: Its antigen is currently unknown.

Sampled while nominally healthy, donors likely had unrecorded immune exposures. Sequencing was done on a sample of PBMCs. The chain has TRBV7-3 and TRBJ2-7; 7 bases agree with TRBD1. The TCR sequence derives from a male donor in good health and CMV-seronegative. CDR3 sequence: CARVTIRGIYEQYF. CDR3 nucleotides: TGTGCCAGGGTTACCATCAGGGGGATCTACGAGCAGTACTTC.